These T cell receptor beta chains were read from a single sample in a study of memory CD4+ T cells and cytomegalovirus serostatus. Clones were read by immunoSEQ multiplex PCR, and TCRdb kept only the in-frame ones, dropping some. The sample has tens of thousands of clones, 60% to 85% seen once. Sequencing input: memory CD4+ T cells from blood. The source is an adult in good health and CMV-seropositive. The CDR3 runs from the conserved cysteine through the conserved F or W. D genes are given only for firm matches. Clone size is not always given. Where it is, it says once, few, many or a class for expanded clones.

TRBV4-3	15	TRBD1	TRBJ1-2	few	CASSQDEGQNYGYTF	TGCGCCAGCAGCCAAGACGAGGGACAGAACTATGGCTACACCTTC
TRBV5-4	15	TRBD1	TRBJ1-1	few	CASSARGQSNTEAFF	TGTGCCAGCAGCGCGCGGGGACAGTCTAACACTGAAGCTTTCTTT
TRBV11-2	16	NA	TRBJ2-7	NA	CASSLVGGRPSYEQYF	TGTGCCAGCAGCTTAGTTGGAGGGAGGCCCTCCTACGAGCAGTACTTC
TRBV2	14	TRBD1	TRBJ2-1	few	CASSRDRLYNEQFF	TGTGCCAGCAGTCGGGACAGGCTCTACAATGAGCAGTTCTTC
TRBV7-9	17	NA	TRBJ1-1	few	CASSLGLIGDPNTEAFF	TGTGCCAGCAGCTTAGGGCTGATAGGGGACCCGAACACTGAAGCTTTCTTT
TRBV5-6	15	TRBD1	TRBJ1-2	NA	CASSHRDRGNYGYTF	TGTGCCAGCAGCCACCGGGACAGGGGTAACTATGGCTACACCTTC
TRBV10-3	14	NA	TRBJ2-3	NA	CASTPDLSTDTQYF	TGTGCCTCGACGCCGGACCTTAGCACAGATACGCAGTATTTT
TRBV27	15	NA	TRBJ1-5	NA	CASKVSVYSNQPQHF	TGTGCCAGCAAGGTCTCAGTCTATAGCAATCAGCCCCAGCATTTT
TRBV19	14	TRBD1	TRBJ2-7	NA	CASSMGQGLYEQYF	TGTGCCAGTAGTATGGGACAGGGACTCTACGAGCAGTACTTC
TRBV18	14	TRBD1	TRBJ2-3	once	CASSRDSPGDTQYF	TGTGCCAGCTCAAGGGACAGTCCCGGAGATACGCAGTATTTT
TRBV30	12	NA	TRBJ1-5	few	CAWADSNQPQHF	TGTGCCTGGGCGGATAGCAATCAGCCCCAGCATTTT
TRBV6-4	12	NA	TRBJ1-2	NA	CASSDDFDGYTF	TGTGCCAGCAGCGATGATTTTGACGGCTACACCTTC
TRBV23-1	15	NA	TRBJ2-7	few	CASSQRGRRYVEQYF	TGCGCCAGCAGTCAACGGGGTAGGCGGTATGTCGAGCAGTACTTC
TRBV7-9	14	TRBD1	TRBJ2-5	once	CASSLGAGGETQYF	TGTGCCAGCAGCTTAGGGGCAGGGGGAGAGACCCAGTACTTC
TRBV9	15	TRBD2	TRBJ2-3	NA	CASSVGVLAEDTQYF	TGTGCCAGCAGCGTAGGAGTACTAGCGGAGGATACGCAGTATTTT
TRBV4-1	15	TRBD1	TRBJ2-7	once	CASSPGQGARYEQYF	TGCGCCAGCAGCCCAGGACAGGGGGCGCGTTACGAGCAGTACTTC
TRBV7-3	13	NA	TRBJ2-5	NA	CASSLGSGETQYF	TGTGCCAGCAGCTTAGGTTCGGGGGAGACCCAGTACTTC
TRBV5-4	16	NA	TRBJ1-2	NA	CASSVGSYLRDYGYTF	TGTGCCAGCTCCGTAGGAAGCTATCTAAGGGACTATGGCTACACCTTC
TRBV28	15	TRBD2	TRBJ2-5	few	CASSLGGTGGETQYF	TGTGCCAGCAGTTTAGGGGGAACGGGAGGTGAGACCCAGTACTTC
TRBV5-1	15	TRBD2	TRBJ2-7	NA	CASSPGGGGSYEQYF	TGCGCCAGCAGCCCCGGGGGGGGCGGGAGCTACGAGCAGTACTTC
TRBV7-9	11	NA	TRBJ1-1	NA	CASSIITEAFF	TGTGCCAGCAGCATAATCACTGAAGCTTTCTTT
TRBV29-1	13	NA	TRBJ1-2	few	CSVSRENNYGYTF	TGCAGCGTTAGCCGGGAGAATAACTATGGCTACACCTTC
TRBV25-1	18	TRBD1	TRBJ2-5	NA	CASSEGTGRGRLLETQYF	TGTGCCAGCAGTGAAGGGACAGGGAGGGGACGATTGTTGGAGACCCAGTACTTC
TRBV28	14	NA	TRBJ1-1	NA	CASSFLGVDTEAFF	TGTGCCAGCAGTTTTTTAGGGGTAGACACTGAAGCTTTCTTT
TRBV7-2	14	NA	TRBJ2-2	NA	CASSGQPEPGELFF	TGTGCCAGCAGCGGCCAGCCGGAGCCCGGGGAGCTGTTTTTT
TRBV7-2	17	NA	TRBJ1-2	NA	CASSLVPEGSGNYGYTF	TGTGCCAGCAGCTTAGTTCCGGAAGGGTCGGGGAATTATGGCTACACCTTC
TRBV10-3	16	TRBD2	TRBJ2-3	NA	CAISDGLAGGTDTQYF	TGTGCCATCAGTGACGGACTAGCGGGAGGCACAGATACGCAGTATTTT
TRBV5-6	15	TRBD2	TRBJ2-7	NA	CASSFGTSGGYEQYF	TGTGCCAGCAGCTTTGGGACTAGCGGGGGTTACGAGCAGTACTTC
TRBV19	13	NA	TRBJ1-2	NA	CASSTPQGSLYTF	TGTGCCAGTAGTACCCCTCAGGGATCTCTCTACACCTTC
TRBV10-2	12	NA	TRBJ2-5	few	CASTAALGTQYF	TGCGCCAGCACAGCAGCCCTGGGGACCCAGTACTTC
TRBV4-3	14	TRBD2	TRBJ2-7	NA	CASSQDTSGYEQYF	TGCGCCAGCAGCCAAGATACTAGCGGCTACGAGCAGTACTTC
TRBV5-4	16	TRBD2	TRBJ2-3	NA	CASSLAGTSGPDTQYF	TGTGCCAGCAGCTTGGCCGGGACTAGCGGCCCAGATACGCAGTATTTT
TRBV18	15	NA	TRBJ2-5	NA	CASSPPGRLTGAQYF	TGTGCCAGCTCACCACCAGGTCGTCTCACCGGGGCCCAGTACTTC
TRBV7-9	13	NA	TRBJ2-1	NA	CASSLLYGNEQFF	TGTGCCAGCAGCTTATTGTACGGCAATGAGCAGTTCTTC
TRBV13	15	TRBD1	TRBJ2-7	NA	CASSGSGTEIYEQYF	TGTGCCAGCAGCGGCTCCGGGACAGAGATCTACGAGCAGTACTTC
TRBV7-2	16	NA	TRBJ2-5	NA	CASSLGRYRGGETQYF	TGTGCCAGCAGCTTAGGGCGGTACAGGGGAGGAGAGACCCAGTACTTC
TRBV5-1	16	TRBD1	TRBJ1-3	few	CASSPGGGSSGNTIYF	TGCGCCAGCAGCCCGGGAGGGGGCTCCTCTGGAAACACCATATATTTT
TRBV5-1	15	NA	TRBJ1-2	NA	CASSPTGRGDYGYTF	TGCGCCAGCAGTCCGACGGGACGGGGGGACTATGGCTACACCTTC
TRBV7-2	14	NA	TRBJ2-4	once	CASSFTGGGNIQYF	TGTGCCAGCAGCTTCACAGGGGGAGGGAACATTCAGTACTTC
TRBV11-2	15	TRBD2	TRBJ2-5	NA	CASGTSGRYQETQYF	TGTGCCAGCGGGACTAGCGGGAGATACCAAGAGACCCAGTACTTC
TRBV28	16	TRBD2	TRBJ2-1	NA	CASRRPGLAGVSEQFF	TGTGCCAGCAGGCGCCCGGGACTAGCGGGAGTGAGTGAGCAGTTCTTC
TRBV2	14	NA	TRBJ2-5	NA	CASSESLGAETQYF	TGTGCCAGCAGTGAATCTCTCGGCGCGGAGACCCAGTACTTC
TRBV30	13	NA	TRBJ1-2	NA	CAWMRDRPYGYTF	TGTGCCTGGATGAGAGACAGGCCTTATGGCTACACCTTC
TRBV6-5	15	NA	TRBJ2-1	NA	CASSRTGGAYNEQFF	TGTGCCAGCAGTCGGACGGGTGGGGCCTACAATGAGCAGTTCTTC
TRBV5-1	16	TRBD2	TRBJ2-3	NA	CASSKTSGSGRDTQYF	TGCGCCAGCAGCAAGACTAGCGGGAGTGGTAGAGATACGCAGTATTTT
TRBV28	15	TRBD1	TRBJ2-5	once	CASSDGTGSGETQYF	TGTGCCAGCAGCGACGGGACAGGGTCGGGAGAGACCCAGTACTTC
TRBV4-2	16	TRBD2	TRBJ2-1	NA	CASSQETSGGENEQFF	TGTGCCAGCAGCCAAGAGACTAGCGGGGGGGAAAATGAGCAGTTCTTC
TRBV27	15	NA	TRBJ1-1	NA	CASSFWGGLNTEAFF	TGTGCCAGCAGTTTTTGGGGGGGCTTGAACACTGAAGCTTTCTTT
TRBV30	12	NA	TRBJ1-2	NA	CAWKDRNYGYTF	TGTGCCTGGAAGGACCGCAACTATGGCTACACCTTC
TRBV7-9	16	NA	TRBJ2-1	NA	CASSRALGLSYNEQFF	TGTGCCAGCAGCCGGGCACTAGGGCTTTCCTACAATGAGCAGTTCTTC
TRBV9	14	TRBD2	TRBJ2-7	once	CASSGTSGTYEQYF	TGTGCCAGCAGCGGGACTAGCGGTACCTACGAGCAGTACTTC
TRBV4-2	16	TRBD1	TRBJ2-2	once	CASSWASDRGTGELFF	TGTGCCAGCAGCTGGGCGTCGGACAGGGGCACCGGGGAGCTGTTTTTT
TRBV5-1	15	TRBD2	TRBJ2-3	NA	CASSSTTSGSDTQYF	TGCGCCAGCAGCTCGACGACTAGCGGGAGCGATACGCAGTATTTT
TRBV21-1	14	NA	TRBJ2-3	NA	CASTGTASTDTQYF	TGTGCCAGCACTGGGACAGCGAGCACAGATACGCAGTATTTT
TRBV28	14	TRBD1	TRBJ2-5	NA	CASSINRGRETQYF	TGTGCCAGCAGTATCAACAGGGGGCGGGAGACCCAGTACTTC
TRBV28	13	NA	TRBJ2-7	NA	CASSSTGPREQYF	TGTGCCAGCAGCTCAACCGGGCCACGGGAGCAGTACTTC
TRBV27	15	NA	TRBJ1-6	NA	CASSRALAYNSPLHF	TGTGCCAGCAGCCGCGCACTCGCCTATAATTCACCCCTCCACTTT
TRBV4-2	14	TRBD1	TRBJ1-1	few	CASSQRGGDTEAFF	TGTGCCAGCAGCCAAAGAGGGGGCGACACTGAAGCTTTCTTT
TRBV2	14	TRBD1	TRBJ1-4	NA	CASSRQGVAEKLFF	TGTGCCAGCAGTAGACAGGGGGTCGCGGAAAAACTGTTTTTT
TRBV28	16	TRBD2	TRBJ2-7	once	CASSPTTSGSSYEQYF	TGTGCCAGCAGTCCAACGACTAGCGGGAGCTCCTACGAGCAGTACTTC